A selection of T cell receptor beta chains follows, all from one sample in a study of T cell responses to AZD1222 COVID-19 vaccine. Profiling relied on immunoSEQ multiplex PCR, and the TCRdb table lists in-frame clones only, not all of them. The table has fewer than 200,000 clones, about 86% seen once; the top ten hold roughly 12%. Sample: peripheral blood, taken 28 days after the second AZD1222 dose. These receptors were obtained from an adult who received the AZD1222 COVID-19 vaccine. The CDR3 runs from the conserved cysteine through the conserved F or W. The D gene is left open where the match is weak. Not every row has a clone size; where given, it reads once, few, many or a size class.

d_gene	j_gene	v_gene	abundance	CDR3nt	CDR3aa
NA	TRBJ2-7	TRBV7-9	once	TGTGCCAGCAGCTTAGGCCAGGGGAGGGACGAGCAGTACTTC	CASSLGQGRDEQYF
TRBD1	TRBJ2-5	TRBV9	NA	TGTGCCAGCAGCGTAGTGGGACAGGGTGGGGAGACCCAGTACTTC	CASSVVGQGGETQYF
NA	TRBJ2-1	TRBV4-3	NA	TGCGCCAGCAGCCAAGGCGGCGGGCGCTCCTACAATGAGCAGTTCTTC	CASSQGGGRSYNEQFF
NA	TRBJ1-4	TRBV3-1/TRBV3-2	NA	TGTGCCAGCAGGACAGGATTTAATGAAAAACTGTTTTTT	CASRTGFNEKLFF
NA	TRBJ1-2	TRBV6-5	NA	TGTGCCAGCAGTTCGGACAGCTTAAAGGGCTACACCTTC	CASSSDSLKGYTF
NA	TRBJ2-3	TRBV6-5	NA	TGTGCCAGCTCCCGGGGCGGGATCTCAGATACGCAGTATTTT	CASSRGGISDTQYF
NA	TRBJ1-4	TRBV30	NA	TGTGCCTGGAATATGGACGGAGCTAATGAAAAACTGTTTTTT	CAWNMDGANEKLFF
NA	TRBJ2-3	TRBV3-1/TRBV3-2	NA	TGTGCCAGCAGCCTAATAGACACAGATACGCAGTATTTT	CASSLIDTDTQYF
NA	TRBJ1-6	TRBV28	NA	TGTGCCAGCAGTTTAGAATATTCACCCCTCCACTTT	CASSLEYSPLHF
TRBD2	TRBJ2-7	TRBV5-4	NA	TGTGCCAGCAGCCCGAGACTAGCGGGGGCCCCCCAGAACTTC	CASSPRLAGAPQNF
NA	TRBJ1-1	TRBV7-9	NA	TGTGCCAGCCAAGATGGGAACGGGGGATGGACTGAAGCTTTCTTT	CASQDGNGGWTEAFF
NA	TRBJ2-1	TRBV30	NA	TGTGCCTGGAGTGTACAGGCTGAGCAGTTCTTC	CAWSVQAEQFF
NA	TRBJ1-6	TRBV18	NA	TGTGCCAGCTCACCATCCCCTGGGGACGGGCATTCACCCCTCCACTTT	CASSPSPGDGHSPLHF
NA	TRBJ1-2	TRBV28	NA	TGTGCCAGCAGGCTGTCGGGGGGCCAGGGCTACACCTTC	CASRLSGGQGYTF
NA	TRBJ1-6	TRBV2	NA	TGTGCCAGCAGTGCGACCCTGGGTAATTCACCCCTCCACTTT	CASSATLGNSPLHF